This T cell receptor beta chain is drawn from a study of T cells in Graves' hyperthyroidism and ophthalmopathy. TCR beta CDR3 sequences were amplified from RNA transcripts. TCR CDR3 underwent first-round RT-PCR with the HTBI primer set. TCRdb redid the calling of the multiplex PCR reads with MiXCR, one entry per CDR3 protein. The sample lists approximately 150,000 distinct CDR3 sequences, roughly 10% occurring once. Drawn at first hyperthyroidism diagnosis, the blood sample preceded any ophthalmopathy symptoms. From more than 9 ml of fresh peripheral blood, PBMCs were isolated. The sequencing sample was made of blood. The TCR originated in a young woman with Graves' hyperthyroidism that later progressed to Graves' ophthalmopathy.

The chain's CDR3 is CASLTDGTYEQYF. Written as DNA, the CDR3 is TGTGCCTCCCTCACCGACGGAACCTACGAGCAGTACTTC. The chain recombines TRBV30 with TRBJ2-7, with D hard to call. Germline CDR1 GTSNPN, CDR2 SVGIG (reference sequence). The CDR3 totals 13 residues. V lost 7 bases to trimming and J lost 2 bases, with 15 bases between them.